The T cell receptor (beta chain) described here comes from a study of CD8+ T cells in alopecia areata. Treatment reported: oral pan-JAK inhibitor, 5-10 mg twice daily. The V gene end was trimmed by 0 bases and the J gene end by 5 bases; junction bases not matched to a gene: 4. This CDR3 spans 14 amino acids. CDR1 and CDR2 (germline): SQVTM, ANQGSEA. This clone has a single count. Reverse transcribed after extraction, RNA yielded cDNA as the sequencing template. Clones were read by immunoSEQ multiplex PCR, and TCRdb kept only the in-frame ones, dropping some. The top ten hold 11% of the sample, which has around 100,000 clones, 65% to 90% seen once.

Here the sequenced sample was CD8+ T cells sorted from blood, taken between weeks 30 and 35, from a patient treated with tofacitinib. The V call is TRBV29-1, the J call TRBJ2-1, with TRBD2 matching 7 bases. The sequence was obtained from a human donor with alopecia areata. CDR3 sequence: CSVEEPGLNNEQFF. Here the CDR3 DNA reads TGCAGCGTTGAAGAACCGGGACTAAACAATGAGCAGTTCTTC.